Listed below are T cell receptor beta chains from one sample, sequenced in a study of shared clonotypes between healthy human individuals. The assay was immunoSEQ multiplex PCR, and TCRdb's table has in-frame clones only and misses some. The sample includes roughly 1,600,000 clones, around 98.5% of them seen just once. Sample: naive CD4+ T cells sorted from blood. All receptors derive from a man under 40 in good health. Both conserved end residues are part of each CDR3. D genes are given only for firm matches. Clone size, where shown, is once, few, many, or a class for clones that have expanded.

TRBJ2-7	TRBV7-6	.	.	CASQLVGRPQSYEQYF	TGTGCCAGTCAGCTTGTCGGCAGACCCCAATCCTACGAGCAGTACTTC
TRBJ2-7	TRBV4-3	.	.	CASSVQVGNRVYEQYF	TGCGCCAGCAGCGTCCAAGTAGGGAACAGGGTCTACGAGCAGTACTTC
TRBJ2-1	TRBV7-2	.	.	CASSRQRAPYNEQFF	TGTGCCAGCAGCCGACAGCGGGCGCCCTACAATGAGCAGTTCTTC
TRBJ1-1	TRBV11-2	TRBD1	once	CASSLQGANTEAFF	TGTGCCAGCAGCCTCCAGGGGGCAAACACTGAAGCTTTCTTT
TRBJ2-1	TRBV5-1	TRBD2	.	CASSFTSGNNEQFF	TGCGCCAGCAGCTTCACTAGCGGGAACAATGAGCAGTTCTTC
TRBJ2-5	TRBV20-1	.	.	CSGGGETQYF	TGCAGCGGAGGGGGGGAGACCCAGTACTTC
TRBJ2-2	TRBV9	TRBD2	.	CASSLFTSGIRHGELFF	TGTGCCAGCAGCCTATTCACTAGCGGGATTCGTCACGGGGAGCTGTTTTTT
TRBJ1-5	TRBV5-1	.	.	CASSLAGTQNQPQHF	TGCGCCAGCAGCTTGGCCGGGACACAAAATCAGCCCCAGCATTTT
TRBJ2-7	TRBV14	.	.	CASSQIQTAYEQYF	TGTGCCAGCAGCCAAATACAGACCGCCTACGAGCAGTACTTC
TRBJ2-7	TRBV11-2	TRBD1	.	CASSLVTGGTYEQYF	TGTGCCAGCAGCTTAGTTACAGGGGGGACCTACGAGCAGTACTTC
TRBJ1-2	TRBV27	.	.	CASSDTTRFYGYTF	TGTGCCAGCAGTGATACAACGCGCTTCTATGGCTACACCTTC
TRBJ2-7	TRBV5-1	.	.	CASSLDKRVSSYEQYF	TGCGCCAGCAGCTTGGACAAGCGGGTAAGCTCCTACGAGCAGTACTTC
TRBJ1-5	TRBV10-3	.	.	CAISDPTSGQPQHF	TGTGCCATCAGTGACCCCACCTCCGGGCAGCCCCAGCATTTT
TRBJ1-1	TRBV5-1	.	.	CASKPGYKTEAFF	TGCGCCAGCAAGCCAGGGTATAAAACTGAAGCTTTCTTT
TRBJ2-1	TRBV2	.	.	CASSGPLDNYNEQFF	TGTGCCAGCAGTGGCCCGCTAGACAATTACAATGAGCAGTTCTTC
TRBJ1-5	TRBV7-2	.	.	CASNLGGSQPQHF	TGTGCCAGCAACCTGGGGGGAAGTCAGCCCCAGCATTTT
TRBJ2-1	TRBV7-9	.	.	CASSPRGGGYNEQFF	TGTGCCAGCAGCCCACGCGGGGGCGGCTACAATGAGCAGTTCTTC
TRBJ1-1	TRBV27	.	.	CASSSLIGGTEAFF	TGTGCCAGCAGCAGTTTGATCGGGGGTACTGAAGCTTTCTTT
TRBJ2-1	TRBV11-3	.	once	CASSLSGSLSYNEQFF	TGTGCCAGCAGCTTATCAGGGTCACTTTCCTACAATGAGCAGTTCTTC
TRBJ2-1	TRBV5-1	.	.	CASSFLAGTSSYNEQFF	TGCGCCAGCAGCTTTTTAGCCGGGACCAGCTCCTACAATGAGCAGTTCTTC
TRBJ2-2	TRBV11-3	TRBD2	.	CASSLSPRGSRTGELFF	TGTGCCAGCAGCCTATCCCCTCGCGGGAGTCGCACCGGGGAGCTGTTTTTT
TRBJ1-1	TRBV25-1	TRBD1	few	CASSEVSGGGTEAFF	TGTGCCAGCAGTGAAGTGTCAGGGGGAGGAACTGAAGCTTTCTTT
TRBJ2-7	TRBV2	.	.	CASSEANYEQYF	TGTGCCAGCAGTGAAGCCAACTACGAGCAGTACTTC
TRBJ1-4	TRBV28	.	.	CASSTRGEKLFF	TGTGCCAGCAGCACCAGGGGCGAAAAACTGTTTTTT
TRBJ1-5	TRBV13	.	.	CASSLQGGQPQHF	TGTGCCAGCAGCTTACAGGGAGGGCAGCCCCAGCATTTT
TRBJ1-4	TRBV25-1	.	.	CASSERTSNNEKLFF	TGTGCCAGCAGTGAACGAACCAGCAATAATGAAAAACTGTTTTTT
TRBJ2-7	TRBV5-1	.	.	CASSGGTASSYEQYF	TGCGCCAGCAGCGGTGGGACTGCCTCGTCCTACGAGCAGTACTTC
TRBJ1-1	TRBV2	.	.	CASSEGLGGLLNTEAFF	TGTGCCAGCAGTGAAGGTTTGGGGGGTTTACTGAACACTGAAGCTTTCTTT
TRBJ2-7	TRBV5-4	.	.	CASSSPGAYEQYF	TGTGCCAGCAGCTCCCCGGGGGCCTACGAGCAGTACTTC
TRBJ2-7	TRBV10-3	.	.	CAISESGGGDEQYF	TGTGCCATCAGTGAGTCGGGAGGGGGCGACGAGCAGTACTTC
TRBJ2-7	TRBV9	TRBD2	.	CASSFGGLAGSSVYEQYF	TGTGCCAGCAGCTTCGGGGGGCTAGCGGGATCTAGCGTCTACGAGCAGTACTTC
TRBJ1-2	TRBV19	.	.	CASSMGEYGGYTF	TGTGCCAGTAGTATGGGAGAGTACGGTGGCTACACCTTC
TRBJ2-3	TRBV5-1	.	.	CASSLARGSPRTTDTQYF	TGCGCCAGCAGCTTGGCCCGGGGGAGTCCGAGGACCACAGATACGCAGTATTTT
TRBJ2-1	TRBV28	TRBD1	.	CASSLITGGTVYNEQFF	TGTGCCAGCAGTTTAATTACCGGTGGGACAGTGTACAATGAGCAGTTCTTC
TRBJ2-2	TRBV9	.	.	CASSVEPSTGELFF	TGTGCCAGCAGCGTAGAGCCGTCCACCGGGGAGCTGTTTTTT
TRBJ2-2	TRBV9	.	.	CASSALPAGELFF	TGTGCCAGCAGCGCCCTACCCGCCGGGGAGCTGTTTTTT
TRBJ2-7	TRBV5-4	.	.	CASSSSYRAPSHEQYF	TGTGCCAGCAGCTCGAGCTACAGGGCTCCCTCCCACGAGCAGTACTTC
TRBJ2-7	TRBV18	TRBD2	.	CASSPEPSGSGEQYF	TGTGCCAGCTCACCTGAGCCTAGCGGGTCTGGAGAGCAGTACTTC
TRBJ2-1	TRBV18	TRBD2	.	CASSRRREGLNEQFF	TGTGCCAGCTCAAGGAGGCGGGAGGGCCTCAATGAGCAGTTCTTC
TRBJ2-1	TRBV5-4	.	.	CASSLILDEQFF	TGTGCCAGCAGCTTGATCCTCGATGAGCAGTTCTTC
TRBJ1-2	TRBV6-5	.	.	CASSIKHGALNGYTF	TGTGCCAGCAGTATAAAACACGGGGCCTTAAATGGCTACACCTTC
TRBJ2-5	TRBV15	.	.	CATSRDMEQETQYF	TGTGCCACCAGCAGAGATATGGAACAAGAGACCCAGTACTTC
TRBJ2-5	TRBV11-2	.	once	CASSLAETQYF	TGTGCCAGCAGCCTAGCGGAGACCCAGTACTTC
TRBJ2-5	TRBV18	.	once	CASSPYTLSGQETQYF	TGTGCCAGCTCACCTTATACACTTTCTGGCCAAGAGACCCAGTACTTC
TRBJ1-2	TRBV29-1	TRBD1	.	CSVVSRGRGNYGYTF	TGCAGCGTTGTTTCCAGGGGGCGAGGTAACTATGGCTACACCTTC
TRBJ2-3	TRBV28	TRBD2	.	CASSPSGPRDTQYF	TGTGCCAGCAGTCCTAGCGGGCCTAGAGATACGCAGTATTTT
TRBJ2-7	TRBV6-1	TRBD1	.	CASSERDRAYEQYF	TGTGCCAGCAGTGAGCGGGACAGGGCTTACGAGCAGTACTTC
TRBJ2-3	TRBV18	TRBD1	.	CASSPPTGVSTDTQYF	TGTGCCAGCTCACCACCTACAGGGGTGAGCACAGATACGCAGTATTTT
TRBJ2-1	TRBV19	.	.	CASSVRTDYNEQFF	TGTGCCAGCTCAGTCAGGACAGACTACAATGAGCAGTTCTTC
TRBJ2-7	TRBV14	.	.	CASSLVGRDEQYF	TGTGCCAGCAGCCTGGTGGGCAGAGACGAGCAGTACTTC
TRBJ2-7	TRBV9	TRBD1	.	CASSFRGQGDEQYF	TGTGCCAGCAGCTTTAGGGGACAGGGGGACGAGCAGTACTTC
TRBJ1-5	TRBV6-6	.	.	CASSWTKASNQPQHF	TGTGCCAGCAGTTGGACGAAGGCGAGCAATCAGCCCCAGCATTTT
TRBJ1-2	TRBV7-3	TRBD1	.	CASSLGETGVGYTF	TGTGCCAGCAGCTTAGGGGAGACAGGGGTTGGCTACACCTTC
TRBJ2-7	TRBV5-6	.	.	CASSLQGLSDYEQYF	TGTGCCAGCAGCTTGCAGGGGCTGTCTGACTACGAGCAGTACTTC
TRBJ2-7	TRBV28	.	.	CASSQWSIETADYEQYF	TGTGCCAGCAGCCAATGGTCCATAGAGACAGCAGACTACGAGCAGTACTTC